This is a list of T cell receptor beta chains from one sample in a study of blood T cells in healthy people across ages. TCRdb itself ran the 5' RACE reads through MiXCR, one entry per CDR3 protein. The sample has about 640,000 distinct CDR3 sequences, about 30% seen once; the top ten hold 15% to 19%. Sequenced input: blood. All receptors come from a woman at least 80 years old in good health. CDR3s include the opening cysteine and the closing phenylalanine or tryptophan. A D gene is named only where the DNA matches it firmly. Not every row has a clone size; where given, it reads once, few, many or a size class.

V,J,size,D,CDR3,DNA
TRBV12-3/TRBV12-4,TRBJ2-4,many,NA,CYHPAKNIQYF,TGCTACCACCCCGCGAAAAACATTCAGTACTTC
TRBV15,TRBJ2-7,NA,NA,CATSTPYNNEQYF,TGTGCCACCAGCACCCCCTACAACAATGAGCAGTACTTC
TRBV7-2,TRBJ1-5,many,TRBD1,CASSRKSRTGLDQPQHF,TGTGCCAGCAGCCGTAAGTCGAGGACAGGGCTGGATCAGCCCCAGCATTTT
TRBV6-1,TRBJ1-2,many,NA,CASSSTHGYTF,TGTGCCAGCAGCTCTACCCATGGCTACACCTTC
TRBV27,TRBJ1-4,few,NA,CASSPRRTAFNEKLFF,TGTGCCAGCAGTCCTCGCCGGACAGCTTTTAATGAAAAACTGTTTTTT
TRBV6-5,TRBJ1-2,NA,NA,CASSYSIQGGKTRGYTF,TGTGCCAGCAGTTACTCGATACAGGGCGGAAAAACTAGGGGCTACACCTTC
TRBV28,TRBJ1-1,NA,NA,CASGVRALNTEAFF,TGTGCCAGTGGGGTCCGGGCGTTGAACACTGAAGCTTTCTTT
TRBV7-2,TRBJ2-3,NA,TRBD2,CASSLAGDKDTQYF,TGTGCCAGCAGCTTGGCGGGAGACAAAGATACGCAGTATTTT
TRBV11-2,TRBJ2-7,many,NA,CASSFTSGNYEQYF,TGTGCCAGCAGCTTTACTAGTGGAAACTACGAGCAGTACTTC
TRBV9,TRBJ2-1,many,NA,CASSPTQGTTYNEQFF,TGTGCCAGCAGCCCTACCCAGGGTACCACCTACAATGAGCAGTTCTTC
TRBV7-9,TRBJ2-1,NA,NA,CASSSVPPSYNEQFF,TGTGCCAGCAGCTCCGTGCCACCCTCCTACAATGAGCAGTTCTTC
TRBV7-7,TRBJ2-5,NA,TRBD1,CASSVRTGRQTQYF,TGTGCTAGCAGCGTAAGGACAGGGAGGCAGACCCAGTACTTC
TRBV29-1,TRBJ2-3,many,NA,CSVEGRSDRPGDTQYF,TGCAGCGTTGAGGGCAGGAGTGACCGACCGGGAGATACGCAGTATTTT
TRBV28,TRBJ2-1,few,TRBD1,CASRGDRPPNEQFF,TGTGCCAGCAGAGGGGACAGGCCTCCCAATGAGCAGTTCTTC
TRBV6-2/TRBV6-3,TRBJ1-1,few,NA,CATGRGGDPTEAFF,TGTGCCACCGGGAGGGGAGGGGACCCCACTGAAGCTTTCTTT
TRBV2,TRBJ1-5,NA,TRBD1,CASRAGGQYSNQPQHF,TGTGCCAGCAGGGCAGGGGGACAGTATAGCAATCAGCCCCAGCATTTT
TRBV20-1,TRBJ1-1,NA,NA,CSARQGPSEAFF,TGCAGTGCTAGACAGGGTCCGTCCGAAGCTTTCTTT
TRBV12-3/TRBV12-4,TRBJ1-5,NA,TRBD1,CASSAGQGVNQPQHF,TGTGCCAGCAGTGCGGGACAGGGGGTCAATCAGCCCCAGCATTTT
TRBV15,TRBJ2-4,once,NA,CATSSLRQDSKNIQYF,TGTGCCACCAGCTCCTTACGGCAGGATTCCAAAAACATTCAGTACTTC
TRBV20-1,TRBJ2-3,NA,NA,CSVKVQGQDTQYF,TGCAGTGTTAAAGTGCAGGGACAAGATACGCAGTATTTT
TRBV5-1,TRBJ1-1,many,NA,CASSPDLRGTEAFF,TGCGCCAGCAGCCCGGACCTCCGGGGGACTGAAGCTTTCTTT
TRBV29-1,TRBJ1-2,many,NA,CSAKPDRGLEGYTF,TGCAGCGCCAAGCCGGATAGGGGATTAGAGGGCTACACCTTC
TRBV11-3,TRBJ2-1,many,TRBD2,CASSLGRGGDNEQFF,TGTGCCAGCAGCTTAGGGCGGGGGGGCGACAATGAGCAGTTCTTC
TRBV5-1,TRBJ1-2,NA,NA,CASSSGTEVYGYTF,TGCGCCAGCAGCTCAGGGACGGAAGTCTATGGCTACACCTTC
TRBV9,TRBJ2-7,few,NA,CASSVGGAGDEQYF,TGTGCCAGCAGCGTAGGGGGGGCGGGGGACGAGCAGTACTTC
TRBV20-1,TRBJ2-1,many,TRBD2,CSARDFSGGFNEQFF,TGCAGTGCTAGAGATTTTAGCGGGGGCTTTAATGAGCAGTTCTTC
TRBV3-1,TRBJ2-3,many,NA,CASSQGGPRGDTQYF,TGTGCCAGCAGCCAAGGGGGACCCCGGGGAGATACGCAGTATTTT
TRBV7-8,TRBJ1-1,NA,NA,CASSLGPGNLGTEAFF,TGTGCCAGCAGCTTAGGGCCTGGAAACCTGGGCACTGAGGCTTTCTTT
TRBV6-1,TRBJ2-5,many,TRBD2,CASSLSGGGREETQYF,TGTGCCAGCAGCTTAAGCGGGGGCGGGAGGGAAGAGACCCAGTACTTC
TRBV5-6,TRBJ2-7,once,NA,CASGLEYEQYF,TGTGCCAGCGGCTTGGAATACGAGCAGTACTTC
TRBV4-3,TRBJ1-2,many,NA,CASSQETVARSYTF,TGCGCCAGCAGCCAAGAGACAGTAGCCAGGAGCTACACCTTC
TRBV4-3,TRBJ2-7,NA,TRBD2,CASSQEPPGLVAYEQYF,TGCGCCAGCAGCCAAGAGCCCCCGGGACTAGTGGCCTACGAGCAGTACTTC
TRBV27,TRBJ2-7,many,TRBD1,CASSRTGVIEQYF,TGTGCCAGCAGTAGGACAGGGGTGATTGAGCAGTACTTC
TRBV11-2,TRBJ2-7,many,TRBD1,CASSLDGQGLYEQYF,TGTGCCAGCAGCTTAGATGGACAGGGTCTCTACGAGCAGTACTTC
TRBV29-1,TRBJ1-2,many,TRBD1,CSVGLQGAGYGYTF,TGCAGCGTGGGCCTTCAGGGGGCGGGCTATGGCTACACCTTC
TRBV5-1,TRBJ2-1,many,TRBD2,CASSSPTGTSGGRAYNEQFF,TGCGCCAGCAGCTCCCCCACCGGGACTAGCGGGGGCCGTGCCTACAATGAGCAGTTCTTC
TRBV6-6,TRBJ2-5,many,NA,CASSRDGETQYF,TGTGCCAGCAGTCGGGACGGAGAGACCCAGTACTTC
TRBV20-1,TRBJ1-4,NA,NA,CSANPGSANEKLFF,TGCAGTGCTAACCCCGGGAGTGCTAATGAAAAACTGTTTTTT
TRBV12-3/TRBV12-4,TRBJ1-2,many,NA,CASGQSVTVLDYGYTF,TGTGCCAGCGGACAAAGTGTGACAGTCCTCGACTATGGCTACACCTTC
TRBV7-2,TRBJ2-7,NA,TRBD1,CASSWGTVYEQYF,TGTGCCAGCAGCTGGGGGACAGTCTACGAGCAGTACTTC
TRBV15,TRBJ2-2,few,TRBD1,CATSEYRGTGELFF,TGTGCCACCAGCGAGTACAGGGGCACCGGGGAGCTGTTTTTT
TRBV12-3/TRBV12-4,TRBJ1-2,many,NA,CASSLGAGNGYTF,TGTGCCAGCAGTTTAGGGGCAGGGAATGGCTACACCTTC
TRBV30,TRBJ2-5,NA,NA,CAWRLGHPGAFREQYF,TGTGCCTGGAGACTGGGACACCCGGGGGCTTTTCGGGAGCAGTACTTT
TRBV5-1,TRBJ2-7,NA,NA,CASSADVSGHYEQYF,TGCGCCAGCAGCGCCGACGTATCGGGGCACTACGAGCAGTACTTC
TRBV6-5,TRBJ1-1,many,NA,CASSSRVGNTEAFF,TGTGCCAGCAGTTCCAGGGTTGGGAACACTGAAGCTTTCTTT
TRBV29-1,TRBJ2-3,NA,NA,CSVERLATSTDTQYF,TGCAGCGTTGAACGTCTAGCGACTAGCACAGATACGCAGTATTTT
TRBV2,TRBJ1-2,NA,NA,CASSGSRITF,TGTGCCAGCAGTGGATCACGGATCACCTTC
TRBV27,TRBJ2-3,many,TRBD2,CASSFIGLAGTDTQYF,TGTGCCAGCAGTTTCATAGGACTAGCGGGCACAGATACGCAGTATTTT
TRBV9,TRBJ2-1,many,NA,CASSVGNDRIVNNEQFF,TGTGCCAGCAGCGTAGGTAACGACAGGATCGTTAACAATGAGCAGTTCTTC
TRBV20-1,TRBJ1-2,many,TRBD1,CSATPRDREKLNYGYTF,TGCAGTGCTACCCCGCGGGACAGGGAAAAACTTAACTATGGCTACACCTTC
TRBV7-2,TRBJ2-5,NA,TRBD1,CASSRPGTGIYNEQYF,TGTGCCAGCAGCCGACCCGGGACAGGGATTTACAATGAGCAGTACTTC
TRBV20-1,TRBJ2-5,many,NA,CSAYGSGETQYF,TGCAGTGCGTATGGCAGCGGGGAGACCCAGTACTTC
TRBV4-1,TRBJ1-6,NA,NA,CASSQDIQGISPLHF,TGCGCCAGCAGCCAAGATATACAGGGAATCTCACCCCTCCACTTT
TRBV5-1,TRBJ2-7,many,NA,CASSLKQAYEQYF,TGCGCCAGCAGCTTGAAGCAGGCCTACGAGCAGTACTTC
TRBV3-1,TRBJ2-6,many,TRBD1,CASSQRRLTGTGGSGANVLTF,TGTGCCAGCAGCCAAAGGAGGTTGACAGGGACAGGGGGCTCTGGGGCCAACGTCCTGACTTTC
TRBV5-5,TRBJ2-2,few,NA,CASSLISGPTGELFF,TGTGCCAGCAGCTTAATAAGCGGTCCCACCGGGGAGCTGTTTTTT
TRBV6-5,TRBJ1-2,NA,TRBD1,CAGSSSAGTGINYGYTF,TGTGCCGGCAGTTCCTCCGCTGGGACAGGAATTAACTATGGCTACACCTTC
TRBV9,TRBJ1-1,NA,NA,CASNPGHLNTEAFF,TGTGCCAGCAATCCAGGGCACCTGAACACTGAAGCTTTCTTT
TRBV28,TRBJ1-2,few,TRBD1,CASKARQGNGYTF,TGTGCCAGCAAAGCTCGACAGGGGAATGGCTACACCTTC
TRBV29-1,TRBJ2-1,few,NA,CSADFRDTFYNEQFF,TGCAGCGCCGATTTCCGGGACACCTTTTACAATGAGCAGTTCTTC